This T cell receptor beta chain was sequenced during a study of blood T cells in healthy people across ages. Notes on the study in general: A roughly linear age-dependent decrease characterized TCR beta diversity per million T cells.

Combining a sample-barcoded 5' primer with a J-beta primer mix, a second PCR ran for roughly 7 to 12 cycles. Each CDR3 protein gets one entry after TCRdb re-called the 5' RACE reads with MiXCR. Of roughly 640,000 distinct CDR3 sequences in the sample, roughly 31% were seen once. Remarks on this clonotype: The target antigen is unknown. An end of the junction does not agree with germline; a read error may underlie this.

In germline, CDR1 is SGHVS, CDR2 FQNEAQ. CDR3 length: 16 residues. Sample: blood. The chain is built from TRBV7-8 and TRBJ1-2; TRBD1 aligns across 11 bases. The sequence was obtained from a woman aged 80 or older in good health. The CDR3 DNA reads TGTGCCAGCAGTCTCCCCCCCGGACAGGGGGCCTATGGCCACACCTTC. It yields the protein CASSLPPGQGAYGHTF. The variable domain in full, with the rest retrieved from reference TRBV7-8 and TRBJ1-2, is GAGVSQSPRYKVAKRGQDVALRCDPISGHVSLFWYQQALGQGPEFLTYFQNEAQLDKSGLPSDRFFAERPEGSVSTLKIQRTQQEDSAVYLCASSLPPGQGAYGHTFGSGTRLTVV.